This entry features one TCR beta chain sequence. Its antigen is as yet unknown. The data belong to a study of chemoradiotherapy in HPV16-positive cancers. The ends were cut back, 4 bases at V and 8 bases at J, with 14 bases in the middle. Germline values: CDR1 SGHNT, CDR2 YENEEA. The CDR3 is 14 residues long. Findings of the study overall: Non-HPV-specific T cells did not expand in tumors during treatment, whereas candidate HPV-specific clones and E7-related motifs did.

The table came from immunoSEQ multiplex PCR; TCRdb's copy has only in-frame clones and leaves some out. The table lists 55,000 to 85,000 clones, 88% of them singletons. Specimen: blood, collected from a patient who underwent chemoradiotherapy. This receptor was taken from a human donor with HPV-associated anogenital cancer. The V call is TRBV11-3, the J call TRBJ2-2; a weak D match, TRBD2 (5 bases). The CDR3 bases are TGTGCCAGCAGCTCTAGCAGTCTTGTAGGGGAGCTGTTTTTT. Protein sequence: CASSSSSLVGELFF. Complete variable domain (other parts from reference TRBV11-3 and TRBJ2-2): EAGVVQSPRYKIIEKKQPVAFWCNPISGHNTLYWYLQNLGQGPELLIRYENEEAVDDSQLPKDRFSAERLKGVDSTLKIQPAELGDSAVYLCASSSSSLVGELFFGEGSRLTVL.